These 15 T cell receptor beta chains were all obtained from the same sample, sequenced in a study of T cell repertoires in cytomegalovirus infection. No antigen has been identified for these receptors. TCRdb independently ran MiXCR on the reads; one entry per CDR3 protein. The profile shows about a million distinct CDR3 sequences, 30% to 40% of them singletons. The material sequenced was cultured CD8+ T cells from PBMCs, taken from culture after CMV antigen stimulation. The receptors were gathered from a human donor in good health (CMV status not recorded). Some clones in this sample may be carry-over from other donors' samples.

The chain is built from TRBV9 and TRBJ1-1, with D possibly being TRBD1 (5 bases). The germline CDR1 and CDR2 sequences are SGDLS and YYNGEE. V gave up 4 bases and J gave up 4 bases, with 14 bases separating them. The CDR3 contains 14 residues. The CDR3 loop reads CASSPGQGPTEAFF. The CDR3 DNA reads TGTGCCAGCAGCCCAGGACAAGGTCCCACTGAAGCTTTCTTT.

This clonotype occurred many times. The J gene is TRBJ1-4, the V gene TRBV7-2; 7 nucleotides match TRBD1. Germline CDR1 SGHTA, CDR2 FQGNSA. V was clipped by 6 bases and J by 4 bases; unmatched bases: 5. The CDR3 contains 14 residues. The CDR3 loop reads CASRRDSLNEKLFF. The CDR3 DNA reads TGTGCCAGCAGGAGGGACAGCCTTAATGAAAAACTGTTTTTT.

CDR3 nucleotide sequence: TGTGCCAGCAGCCCCTCGACAGGGGCAAACTCTGGGGCCAACGTCCTGACTTTC. Amino acids: CASSPSTGANSGANVLTF. The chain joins TRBV13 to TRBJ2-6; the match to TRBD1 covers 8 bases. The CDR3 consists of 18 residues. In germline, CDR1 is PRHDT, CDR2 FYEKMQ (reference sequence). Unmatched junction bases numbered 9, after V lost 5 bases and J lost 0 bases.

The chain employs TRBV12-3 or TRBV12-4 and TRBJ1-2; D ambiguous. Trimming removed 4 bases from V and 4 bases from J, with 10 bases in between. The CDR3 totals 13 residues. The CDR3 here is CASSSPVFYGYTF. In DNA, the CDR3 is TGTGCCAGCAGTTCCCCGGTTTTCTATGGCTACACCTTC.

This clonotype was counted between two and nine times. The gene calls are TRBV18 and TRBJ2-5; the D gene could be TRBD1 or TRBD2 (5 bases each). V dropped 6 bases and J dropped 2 bases, with 19 bases sitting between them. CDR1 is KGHSH, CDR2 LQKENI, per germline. The CDR3 contains 16 residues. CDR3 in amino acids: CASSRWDATAQETQYF. The CDR3 DNA is TGTGCCAGCTCCCGATGGGACGCAACCGCACAAGAGACCCAGTACTTC.

This chain uses TRBV15 with TRBJ2-3; D is perhaps TRBD2 (5 bases). V was shortened by 3 bases and J by 0 bases, with 7 bases between the two germline ends. CDR3 length: 14 residues. CDR1 LNHNV and CDR2 YYDKDF come from the germline V gene (reference sequence). CDR3 region: CATSRPGSTDTQYF. In DNA form, the CDR3 reads TGTGCCACCAGCAGGCCGGGAAGCACAGATACGCAGTATTTT.

The V call is TRBV19, the J call TRBJ2-7; D may be TRBD2 (6 bases). Germline-derived CDR1 and CDR2 are LNHDA and SQIVND (reference sequence). The V end lost 6 bases, the J end lost 0 bases, and 12 bases lay between the germline ends. The CDR3 consists of 14 residues. CDR3 nucleotides: TGTGCCAGTAGCCCTGGGGGGTTCTCCTACGAGCAGTACTTC. Its protein is CASSPGGFSYEQYF.

In regard to this clonotype: This CDR3 fails to terminate in the conserved phenylalanine or tryptophan, so it likely reflects a read error. V gene TRBV6-5 combines with J gene TRBJ2-2; D may match TRBD1 or TRBD2 (5 bases each). Trimming removed 2 bases at V and 7 bases at J, with 17 bases between. Germline V gene lookup returns CDR1 MNHEY and CDR2 SVGAGI. The CDR3 consists of 16 residues. CDR3 DNA: TGTGCCAGCAGTTACGTAGGGGACCTGTTTCGCGGGGAGCTGTTTGTT. Translation gives CASSYVGDLFRGELFV.

The J gene is TRBJ2-1, the V gene TRBV27; TRBD1 aligns across 8 bases. Trimming at V came to 6 bases and at J to 4 bases, leaving 11 bases not matched to a gene. CDR1 is MNHEY and CDR2 is SMNVEV in the germline V gene (reference sequence). CDR3 size: 16 residues. The CDR3 nucleotides are TGTGCCAGCAGCCACCCTCGGACAGGGAATTACAATGAGCAGTTCTTC. Protein: CASSHPRTGNYNEQFF.

The CDR3 spells CASKVAGGFNEQFF. DNA of the CDR3: TGTGCCAGCAAGGTAGCGGGGGGGTTCAATGAGCAGTTCTTC. The J gene is TRBJ2-1, the V gene TRBV6-5; 11 nucleotides match TRBD2. Germline V gene data show CDR1 as MNHEY and CDR2 as SVGAGI. J was trimmed by 6 bases and V by 7 bases; bases with no gene match: 5. CDR3 length equals 14 residues.

This clonotype occurred a few times. The genes are TRBV2 and TRBJ2-7; 9 bases agree with TRBD2. The CDR3 is 15 residues long. V lost 8 bases, J lost 0 bases, and 8 bases stayed unmatched. Germline V lookup: CDR1 SNHLY, CDR2 FYNNEI. CDR3 DNA: TGTGCCAGCCCGTCAGAGCGGGGGGTCTCCTACGAGCAGTACTTC. Its protein is CASPSERGVSYEQYF.

The sample holds many counts of this clonotype. The V gene is TRBV7-6, the J gene TRBJ2-1; D gene unclear. Trimming shortened V by 1 base and J by 0 bases, and 13 bases separated the two germline ends. Germline lookup yields CDR1 SGHVS and CDR2 FNYEAQ. This CDR3 is built from 17 residues. CDR3 protein: CASSLGLRTSSYNEQFF. Written as DNA, the CDR3 is TGTGCCAGCAGCTTAGGGTTGCGGACCAGCTCCTACAATGAGCAGTTCTTC.

This chain uses TRBV20-1 with TRBJ1-2; D is uncertain. Germline V gene data show CDR1 as DFQATT and CDR2 as SNEGSKA (reference sequence). The CDR3 runs to 11 residues. V was clipped by 5 bases and J by 3 bases, with 7 bases between them. The CDR3 DNA reads TGCAGTGCTGGGAGGGACTATGGCTACACCTTC. Its translation is CSAGRDYGYTF.

This clonotype was counted a few times. The V and J genes are TRBV20-1 and TRBJ1-6, with D unresolved. Trimming removed 5 bases at V and 7 bases at J, with 15 bases between. The CDR3 runs 14 residues. Germline assignment: CDR1 DFQATT and CDR2 SNEGSKA (reference sequence). The CDR3 nucleotides read TGCAGTGCTCCAGAGAGGACCTGGAATTCACCCCTCCACTTT. Translated: CSAPERTWNSPLHF.

This clonotype turned up a few times. This chain connects TRBV7-6 to TRBJ1-4; 7 nucleotides match TRBD1. Germline CDR1 is SGHVS and CDR2 is FNYEAQ. The CDR3 is made up of 15 amino acids. V lost 3 bases and J lost 3; bases outside the gene matches: 4. DNA of the CDR3: TGTGCCAGCAGCTTGTGGGGACAGCCTAATGAAAAACTGTTTTTT. This codes for CASSLWGQPNEKLFF. The full variable domain, rest sourced from reference TRBV7-6 and TRBJ1-4, is GAGVSQSPRYKVTKRGQDVALRCDPISGHVSLYWYRQALGQGPEFLTYFNYEAQQDKSGLPNDRFSAERPEGSISTLTIQRTEQRDSAMYRCASSLWGQPNEKLFFGSGTQLSVL.